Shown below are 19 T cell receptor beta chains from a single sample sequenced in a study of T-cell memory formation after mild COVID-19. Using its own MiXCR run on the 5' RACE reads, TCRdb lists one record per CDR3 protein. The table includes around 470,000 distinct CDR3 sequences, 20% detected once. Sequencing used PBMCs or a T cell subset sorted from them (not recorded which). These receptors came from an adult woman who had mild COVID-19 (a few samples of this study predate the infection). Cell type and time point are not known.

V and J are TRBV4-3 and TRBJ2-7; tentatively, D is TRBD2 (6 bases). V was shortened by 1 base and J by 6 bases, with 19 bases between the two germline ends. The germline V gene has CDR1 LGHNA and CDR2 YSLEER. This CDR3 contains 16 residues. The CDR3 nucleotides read TGCGCCAGCAGCCAAGCTCCGGGACTCCTTCTCGCCGAGCAGTACTTC. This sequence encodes CASSQAPGLLLAEQYF.

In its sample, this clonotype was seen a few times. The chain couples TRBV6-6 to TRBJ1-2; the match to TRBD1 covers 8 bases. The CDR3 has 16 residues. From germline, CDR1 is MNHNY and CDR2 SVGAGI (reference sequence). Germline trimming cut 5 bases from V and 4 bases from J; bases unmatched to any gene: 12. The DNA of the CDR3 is TGTGCCAGCAGTGAACCCATGTTCGACAGGGGCTATGGCTACACCTTC. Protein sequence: CASSEPMFDRGYGYTF.

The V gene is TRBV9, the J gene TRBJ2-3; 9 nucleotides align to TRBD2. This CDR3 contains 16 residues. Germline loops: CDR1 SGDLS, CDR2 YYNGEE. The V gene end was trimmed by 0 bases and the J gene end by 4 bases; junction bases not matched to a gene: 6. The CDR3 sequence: CASSVVSGRNADTQYF. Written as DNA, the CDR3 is TGTGCCAGCAGCGTAGTGAGCGGGAGGAACGCAGATACGCAGTATTTT.

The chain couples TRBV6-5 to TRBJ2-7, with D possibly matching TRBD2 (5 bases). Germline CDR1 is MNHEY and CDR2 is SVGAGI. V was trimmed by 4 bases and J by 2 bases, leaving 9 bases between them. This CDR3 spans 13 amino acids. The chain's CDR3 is CASSSRRPYEQYF. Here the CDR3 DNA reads TGTGCCAGCAGTTCGCGGAGGCCCTACGAGCAGTACTTC.

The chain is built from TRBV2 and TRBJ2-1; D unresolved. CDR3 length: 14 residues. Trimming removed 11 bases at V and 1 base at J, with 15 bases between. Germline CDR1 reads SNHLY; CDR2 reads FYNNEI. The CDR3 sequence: CAHPLGLSYNEQFF. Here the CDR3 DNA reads TGTGCCCACCCGCTCGGGCTATCCTACAATGAGCAGTTCTTC.

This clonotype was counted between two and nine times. CDR3 sequence: CSAKRAGSGNQPQHF. The CDR3 DNA is TGCAGTGCTAAGCGTGCGGGATCGGGCAATCAGCCCCAGCATTTT. The V and J genes are TRBV20-1 and TRBJ1-5; D is ambiguous. V lost 4 bases and J 2 bases, leaving 15 bases between the germline ends. Germline V gene data show CDR1 as DFQATT and CDR2 as SNEGSKA (reference sequence). The CDR3 has 15 amino acids.

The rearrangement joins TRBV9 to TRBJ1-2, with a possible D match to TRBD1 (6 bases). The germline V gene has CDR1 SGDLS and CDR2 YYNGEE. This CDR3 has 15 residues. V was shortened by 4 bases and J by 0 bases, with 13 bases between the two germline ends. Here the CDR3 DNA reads TGTGCCAGCAGCATAGGACAGCATCCTAACTATGGCTACACCTTC. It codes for CASSIGQHPNYGYTF.

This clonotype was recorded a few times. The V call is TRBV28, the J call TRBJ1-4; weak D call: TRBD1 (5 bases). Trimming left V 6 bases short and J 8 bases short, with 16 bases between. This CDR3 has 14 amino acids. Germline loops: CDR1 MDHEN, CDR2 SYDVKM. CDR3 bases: TGTGCCAGCAGCGGGGGACCGCGGAACGAAAAACTGTTTTTT. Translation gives CASSGGPRNEKLFF.

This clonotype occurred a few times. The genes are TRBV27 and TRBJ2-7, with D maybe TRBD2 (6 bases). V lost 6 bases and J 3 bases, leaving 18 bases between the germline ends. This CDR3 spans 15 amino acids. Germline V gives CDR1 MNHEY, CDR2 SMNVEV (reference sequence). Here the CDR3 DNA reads TGTGCCAGCAGACGGGACTCTGATATTAACTACGAGCAGTACTTC. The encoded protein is CASRRDSDINYEQYF.

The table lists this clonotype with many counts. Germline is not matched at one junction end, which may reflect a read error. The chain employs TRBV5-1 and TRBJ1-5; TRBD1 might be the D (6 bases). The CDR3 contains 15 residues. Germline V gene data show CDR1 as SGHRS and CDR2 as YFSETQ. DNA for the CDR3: TGTGCCAGCAGTTTACAGGGTATAAGCAATCAGCCCCAGCATTTT. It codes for CASSLQGISNQPQHF.

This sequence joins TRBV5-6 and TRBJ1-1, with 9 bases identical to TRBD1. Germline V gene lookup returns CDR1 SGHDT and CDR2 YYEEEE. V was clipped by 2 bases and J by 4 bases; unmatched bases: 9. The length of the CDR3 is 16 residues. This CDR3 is CASSLTGGSVGTEAFF. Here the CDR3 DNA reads TGTGCCAGCAGCTTAACAGGGGGCTCGGTGGGCACTGAAGCTTTCTTT. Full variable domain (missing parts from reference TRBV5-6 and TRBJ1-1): DAGVTQSPTHLIKTRGQQVTLRCSPKSGHDTVSWYQQALGQGPQFIFQYYEEEERQRGNFPDRFSGHQFPNYSSELNVNALLLGDSALYLCASSLTGGSVGTEAFFGQGTRLTVV.

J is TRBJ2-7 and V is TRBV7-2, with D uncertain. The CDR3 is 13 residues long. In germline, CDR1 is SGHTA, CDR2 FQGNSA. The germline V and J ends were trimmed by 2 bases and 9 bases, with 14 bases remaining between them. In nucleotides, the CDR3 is TGTGCCAGCAGCTTACGGTGGTCGGTTGGGCAGTACTTC. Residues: CASSLRWSVGQYF.

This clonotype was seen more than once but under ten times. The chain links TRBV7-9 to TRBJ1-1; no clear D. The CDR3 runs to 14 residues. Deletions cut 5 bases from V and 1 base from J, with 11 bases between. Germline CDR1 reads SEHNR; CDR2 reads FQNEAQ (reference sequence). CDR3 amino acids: CASSHGLQNTEAFF. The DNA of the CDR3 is TGTGCCAGCAGCCATGGACTGCAGAACACTGAAGCTTTCTTT.

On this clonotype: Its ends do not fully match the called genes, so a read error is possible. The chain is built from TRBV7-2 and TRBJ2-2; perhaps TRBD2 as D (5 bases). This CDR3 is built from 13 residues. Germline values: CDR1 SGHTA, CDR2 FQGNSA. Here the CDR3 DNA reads TGTGCCAGCAGCTTAGGTTGGATCGGGGAGCTGCTTTTT. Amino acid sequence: CASSLGWIGELLF.

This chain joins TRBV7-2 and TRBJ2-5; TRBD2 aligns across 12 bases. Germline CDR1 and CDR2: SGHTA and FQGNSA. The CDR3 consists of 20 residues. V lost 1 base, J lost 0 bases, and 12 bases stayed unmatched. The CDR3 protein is CASSLVGTSGRRRDQETQYF. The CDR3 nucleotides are TGTGCCAGCAGCTTAGTAGGGACTAGCGGGCGAAGGAGGGACCAAGAGACCCAGTACTTC.

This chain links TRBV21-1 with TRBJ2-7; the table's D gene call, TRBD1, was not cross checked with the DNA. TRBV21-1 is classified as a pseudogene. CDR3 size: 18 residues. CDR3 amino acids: CASSKRPSRDRGAYEQYF. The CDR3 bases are TGTGCCAGCAGCAAAAGGCCAAGCCGGGACAGGGGCGCCTACGAGCAGTACTTC.

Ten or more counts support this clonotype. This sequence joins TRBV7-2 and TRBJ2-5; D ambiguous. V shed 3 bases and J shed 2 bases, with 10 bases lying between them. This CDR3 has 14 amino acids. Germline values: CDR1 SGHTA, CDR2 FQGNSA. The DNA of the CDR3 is TGTGCCAGCAGCTTTCGGAGCAGACAAGAGACCCAGTACTTC. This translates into CASSFRSRQETQYF.

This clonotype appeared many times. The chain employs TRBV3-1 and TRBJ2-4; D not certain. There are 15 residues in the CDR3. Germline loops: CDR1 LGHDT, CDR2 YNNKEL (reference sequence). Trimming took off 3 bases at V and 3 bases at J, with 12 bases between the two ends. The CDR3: CASSQVEMGKNIQYF. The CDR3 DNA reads TGTGCCAGCAGCCAGGTAGAAATGGGCAAAAACATTCAGTACTTC. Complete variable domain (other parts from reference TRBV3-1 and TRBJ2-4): DTAVSQTPKYLVTQMGNDKSIKCEQNLGHDTMYWYKQDSKKFLKIMFSYNNKELIINETVPNRFSPKSPDKAHLNLHINSLELGDSAVYFCASSQVEMGKNIQYFGAGTRLSVL.

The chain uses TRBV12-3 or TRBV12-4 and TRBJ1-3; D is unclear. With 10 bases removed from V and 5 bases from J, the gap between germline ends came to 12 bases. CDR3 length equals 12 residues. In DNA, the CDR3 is TGTGCCACCCGGACGCCAAGAAACACCATATATTTT. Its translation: CATRTPRNTIYF.